Listed below are T cell receptor beta chains from one sample, sequenced in a study of shared clonotypes between healthy human individuals. The assay was immunoSEQ multiplex PCR, and TCRdb's table has in-frame clones only and misses some. The sample holds millions of clones; more than 85% are singletons and the top ten take more than 1.5%. Input material: naive CD8+ T cells from PBMCs. The receptors derive from a man between 18 and 35 years old in good health. Some clones in this sample may be carry-over from other donors' samples. Each CDR3 is given with its conserved first and last residue. D genes are given only for firm matches. Size is stated for part of the rows, as once, few or many counts, or as a class when the clone is expanded.

clone_size: once
v_call: TRBV28
j_call: TRBJ2-7
d_call: TRBD2
cdr3_nt: TGTGCCAGCAGTCCCCGGCTAGCGGGACTCCCCGAGCAGTACTTC
cdr3_aa: CASSPRLAGLPEQYF

clone_size: few
v_call: TRBV6-1
j_call: TRBJ1-1
d_call: -
cdr3_nt: TGTGCCAGCAGTGAAGCGATAGGCCCTACTGAAGCTTTCTTT
cdr3_aa: CASSEAIGPTEAFF

clone_size: -
v_call: TRBV10-3
j_call: TRBJ2-5
d_call: -
cdr3_nt: TGTGCCATCAGTGAATACCGGAACCAAGAGACCCAGTACTTC
cdr3_aa: CAISEYRNQETQYF

clone_size: -
v_call: TRBV21-1
j_call: TRBJ2-3
d_call: -
cdr3_nt: TGTGCCAGCAGCGGGGGGCGAGGGGCCAGAACAGATACGCAGTATTTT
cdr3_aa: CASSGGRGARTDTQYF

clone_size: -
v_call: TRBV13
j_call: TRBJ2-5
d_call: TRBD1
cdr3_nt: TGTGCCAGCAGCCCGGGACAGGGGGCCTTAGAGACCCAGTACTTC
cdr3_aa: CASSPGQGALETQYF

clone_size: once
v_call: TRBV6-5
j_call: TRBJ1-2
d_call: -
cdr3_nt: TGTGCCAGCAGTTACTCGCCCGGGGGCGGCTACACCTTC
cdr3_aa: CASSYSPGGGYTF

clone_size: -
v_call: TRBV21-1
j_call: TRBJ1-2
d_call: -
cdr3_nt: TGTGCCAGCAGCAAAAAGGACGGAGGGGACACCTTC
cdr3_aa: CASSKKDGGDTF

clone_size: -
v_call: TRBV28
j_call: TRBJ1-5
d_call: -
cdr3_nt: TGTGCCAGCGAGCAGGGGCTACTTACTCAGCCCCAGCATTTT
cdr3_aa: CASEQGLLTQPQHF

clone_size: -
v_call: TRBV5-4
j_call: TRBJ2-3
d_call: TRBD1
cdr3_nt: TGTGCCAGCAGCCTGCGACAGGGTTCCACAGATACGCAGTATTTT
cdr3_aa: CASSLRQGSTDTQYF

clone_size: -
v_call: TRBV10-1
j_call: TRBJ2-3
d_call: -
cdr3_nt: TGCGCCAGCTACAGGGTCACAGATACGCAGTATTTT
cdr3_aa: CASYRVTDTQYF

clone_size: -
v_call: TRBV5-1
j_call: TRBJ2-7
d_call: -
cdr3_nt: TGCGCCAGCAGCTTGGGGCACTACGAGCAGTACTTC
cdr3_aa: CASSLGHYEQYF

clone_size: -
v_call: TRBV10-3
j_call: TRBJ2-1
d_call: TRBD2
cdr3_nt: TGTGCCATCAGTGACCCCGCGACTAGCGGGAGCTATGAGCAGTTCTTC
cdr3_aa: CAISDPATSGSYEQFF

clone_size: -
v_call: TRBV15
j_call: TRBJ2-3
d_call: TRBD2
cdr3_nt: TGTGCCACCAGCAGACAGATAGCGGGAGGGTTGGCAGATACGCAGTATTTT
cdr3_aa: CATSRQIAGGLADTQYF

clone_size: -
v_call: TRBV7-9
j_call: TRBJ2-2
d_call: -
cdr3_nt: TGTGCCAGCAGTCTCCCTAACACCGGGGAGCTGTTTTTT
cdr3_aa: CASSLPNTGELFF

clone_size: -
v_call: TRBV6-6
j_call: TRBJ1-5
d_call: -
cdr3_nt: TGTGCCAGCAGTAACTACAATCAGCCCCAGCATTTT
cdr3_aa: CASSNYNQPQHF

clone_size: -
v_call: TRBV6-5
j_call: TRBJ2-7
d_call: -
cdr3_nt: TGTGCCAGCAGTACCCACGGTTCCTACGAGCAGTACTTC
cdr3_aa: CASSTHGSYEQYF

clone_size: -
v_call: TRBV4-1
j_call: TRBJ2-1
d_call: TRBD2
cdr3_nt: TGCGCCAGCAGCCAAGCTTCGAGCGGGAGGCCCCAGGAGCAGTTCTTC
cdr3_aa: CASSQASSGRPQEQFF

clone_size: -
v_call: TRBV10-3
j_call: TRBJ1-5
d_call: -
cdr3_nt: TGTGCCATCAGTGAAGGGAATAATCAGCCCCAGCATTTT
cdr3_aa: CAISEGNNQPQHF

clone_size: -
v_call: TRBV29-1
j_call: TRBJ2-1
d_call: TRBD2
cdr3_nt: TGCAGCGGGCGAAGCGGGAGGGCCTACAATGAGCAGTTCTTC
cdr3_aa: CSGRSGRAYNEQFF

clone_size: -
v_call: TRBV27
j_call: TRBJ2-7
d_call: TRBD1
cdr3_nt: TGTGCCAGCAGGGCAGAGGGCCTCGACAGGGGTATCTACGAGCAGTACTTC
cdr3_aa: CASRAEGLDRGIYEQYF

clone_size: -
v_call: TRBV27
j_call: TRBJ2-1
d_call: -
cdr3_nt: TGTGCCAGCAGTCTATCGGAGGGGGATAGGAACAATGAGCAGTTCTTC
cdr3_aa: CASSLSEGDRNNEQFF

clone_size: -
v_call: TRBV9
j_call: TRBJ2-5
d_call: -
cdr3_nt: TGTGCCAGCAGCGGCCCCCGAGGGACGGAAGAAGAGACCCAGTACTTC
cdr3_aa: CASSGPRGTEEETQYF

clone_size: -
v_call: TRBV27
j_call: TRBJ2-1
d_call: -
cdr3_nt: TGTGCCAGCAGTGTCTCCGGGGCCTACAATGAGCAGTTCTTC
cdr3_aa: CASSVSGAYNEQFF

clone_size: -
v_call: TRBV28
j_call: TRBJ2-1
d_call: TRBD2
cdr3_nt: TGTGCCAGCAGTCTAAAGACTAGCGGGAGGAACAATGAGCAGTTCTTC
cdr3_aa: CASSLKTSGRNNEQFF

clone_size: -
v_call: TRBV27
j_call: TRBJ2-7
d_call: TRBD2
cdr3_nt: TGTGCCAGCAGTTTAGCTAGCGGTTACGAGCAGTACTTC
cdr3_aa: CASSLASGYEQYF

clone_size: -
v_call: TRBV2
j_call: TRBJ2-3
d_call: -
cdr3_nt: TGTGCCAGCAGTTACCCAAGGGATACGCAGTATTTT
cdr3_aa: CASSYPRDTQYF